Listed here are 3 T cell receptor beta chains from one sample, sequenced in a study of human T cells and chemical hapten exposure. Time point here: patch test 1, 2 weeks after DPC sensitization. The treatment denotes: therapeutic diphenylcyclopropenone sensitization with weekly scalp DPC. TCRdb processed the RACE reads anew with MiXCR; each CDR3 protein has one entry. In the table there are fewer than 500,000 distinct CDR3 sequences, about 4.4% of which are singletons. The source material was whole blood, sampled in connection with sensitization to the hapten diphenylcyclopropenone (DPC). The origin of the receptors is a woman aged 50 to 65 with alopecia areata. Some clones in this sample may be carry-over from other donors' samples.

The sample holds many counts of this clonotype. CDR3 sequence (DNA): TGTGCCAGCAAATGGGGACCCGAGAATCAGCCCCAGCATTTT. It encodes CASKWGPENQPQHF. This chain joins TRBV6-2 or TRBV6-3 and TRBJ1-5; the D gene is possibly TRBD1 (5 bases). The CDR3 runs to 14 residues. V lost 7 bases and J 4 bases, leaving 14 bases between the germline ends. Germline assignment: CDR1 MNHEY and CDR2 SVGEGT.

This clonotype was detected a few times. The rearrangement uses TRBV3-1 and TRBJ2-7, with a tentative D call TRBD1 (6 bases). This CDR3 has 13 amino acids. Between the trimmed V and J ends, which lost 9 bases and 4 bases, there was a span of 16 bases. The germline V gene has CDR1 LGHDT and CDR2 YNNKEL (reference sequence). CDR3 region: CASPSDSEYEQYF. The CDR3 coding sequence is TGTGCCAGTCCTTCGGACAGTGAGTACGAGCAGTACTTC.

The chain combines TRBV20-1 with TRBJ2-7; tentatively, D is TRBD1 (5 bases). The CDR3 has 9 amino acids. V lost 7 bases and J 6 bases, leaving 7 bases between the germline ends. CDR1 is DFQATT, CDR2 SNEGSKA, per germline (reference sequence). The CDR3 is CSVQGEQYF. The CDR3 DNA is TGCAGTGTCCAGGGCGAGCAGTACTTC.